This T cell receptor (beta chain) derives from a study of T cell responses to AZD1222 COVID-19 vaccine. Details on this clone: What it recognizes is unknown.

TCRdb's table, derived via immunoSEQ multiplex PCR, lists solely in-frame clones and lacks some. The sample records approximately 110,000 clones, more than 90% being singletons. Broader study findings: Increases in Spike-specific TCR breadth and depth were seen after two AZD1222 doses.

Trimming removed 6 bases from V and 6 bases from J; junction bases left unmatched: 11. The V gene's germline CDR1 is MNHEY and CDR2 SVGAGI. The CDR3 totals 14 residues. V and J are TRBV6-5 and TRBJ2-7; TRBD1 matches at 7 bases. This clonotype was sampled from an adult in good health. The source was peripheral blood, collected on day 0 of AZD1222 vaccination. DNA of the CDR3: TGTGCCAGCAGCCTACAGGGGATGAGTGCCGAGCAGTACTTC. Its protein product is CASSLQGMSAEQYF.